This T cell receptor beta chain was retrieved from a study of T cells after yellow fever vaccination. MiXCR, run by TCRdb on the 5' RACE reads, gives a single entry per CDR3 protein. This sample has just under 85,000 distinct CDR3 sequences, with 10% to 15% found just once. This CDR3 contains 15 residues. Trimming took 4 bases from V and 9 from J; bases not matched to a gene: 11. The germline gives CDR1 LGHDT, CDR2 YNNKEL (reference sequence). Here the sequenced sample was CD8+ T cells not binding an NS4B(214-222) dextramer, sorted from PBMCs, taken roughly 20 days after the first yellow fever vaccination. The J gene is TRBJ2-1, the V gene TRBV3-1; 8 bases fit TRBD2. The sequence came from a man aged 18 to 29 who received the YFV17D yellow fever vaccine. The CDR3 is CASSRNPGGPIEQFF. CDR3 nucleotide sequence: TGTGCCAGCAGCCGAAACCCGGGGGGGCCGATTGAGCAGTTCTTC.